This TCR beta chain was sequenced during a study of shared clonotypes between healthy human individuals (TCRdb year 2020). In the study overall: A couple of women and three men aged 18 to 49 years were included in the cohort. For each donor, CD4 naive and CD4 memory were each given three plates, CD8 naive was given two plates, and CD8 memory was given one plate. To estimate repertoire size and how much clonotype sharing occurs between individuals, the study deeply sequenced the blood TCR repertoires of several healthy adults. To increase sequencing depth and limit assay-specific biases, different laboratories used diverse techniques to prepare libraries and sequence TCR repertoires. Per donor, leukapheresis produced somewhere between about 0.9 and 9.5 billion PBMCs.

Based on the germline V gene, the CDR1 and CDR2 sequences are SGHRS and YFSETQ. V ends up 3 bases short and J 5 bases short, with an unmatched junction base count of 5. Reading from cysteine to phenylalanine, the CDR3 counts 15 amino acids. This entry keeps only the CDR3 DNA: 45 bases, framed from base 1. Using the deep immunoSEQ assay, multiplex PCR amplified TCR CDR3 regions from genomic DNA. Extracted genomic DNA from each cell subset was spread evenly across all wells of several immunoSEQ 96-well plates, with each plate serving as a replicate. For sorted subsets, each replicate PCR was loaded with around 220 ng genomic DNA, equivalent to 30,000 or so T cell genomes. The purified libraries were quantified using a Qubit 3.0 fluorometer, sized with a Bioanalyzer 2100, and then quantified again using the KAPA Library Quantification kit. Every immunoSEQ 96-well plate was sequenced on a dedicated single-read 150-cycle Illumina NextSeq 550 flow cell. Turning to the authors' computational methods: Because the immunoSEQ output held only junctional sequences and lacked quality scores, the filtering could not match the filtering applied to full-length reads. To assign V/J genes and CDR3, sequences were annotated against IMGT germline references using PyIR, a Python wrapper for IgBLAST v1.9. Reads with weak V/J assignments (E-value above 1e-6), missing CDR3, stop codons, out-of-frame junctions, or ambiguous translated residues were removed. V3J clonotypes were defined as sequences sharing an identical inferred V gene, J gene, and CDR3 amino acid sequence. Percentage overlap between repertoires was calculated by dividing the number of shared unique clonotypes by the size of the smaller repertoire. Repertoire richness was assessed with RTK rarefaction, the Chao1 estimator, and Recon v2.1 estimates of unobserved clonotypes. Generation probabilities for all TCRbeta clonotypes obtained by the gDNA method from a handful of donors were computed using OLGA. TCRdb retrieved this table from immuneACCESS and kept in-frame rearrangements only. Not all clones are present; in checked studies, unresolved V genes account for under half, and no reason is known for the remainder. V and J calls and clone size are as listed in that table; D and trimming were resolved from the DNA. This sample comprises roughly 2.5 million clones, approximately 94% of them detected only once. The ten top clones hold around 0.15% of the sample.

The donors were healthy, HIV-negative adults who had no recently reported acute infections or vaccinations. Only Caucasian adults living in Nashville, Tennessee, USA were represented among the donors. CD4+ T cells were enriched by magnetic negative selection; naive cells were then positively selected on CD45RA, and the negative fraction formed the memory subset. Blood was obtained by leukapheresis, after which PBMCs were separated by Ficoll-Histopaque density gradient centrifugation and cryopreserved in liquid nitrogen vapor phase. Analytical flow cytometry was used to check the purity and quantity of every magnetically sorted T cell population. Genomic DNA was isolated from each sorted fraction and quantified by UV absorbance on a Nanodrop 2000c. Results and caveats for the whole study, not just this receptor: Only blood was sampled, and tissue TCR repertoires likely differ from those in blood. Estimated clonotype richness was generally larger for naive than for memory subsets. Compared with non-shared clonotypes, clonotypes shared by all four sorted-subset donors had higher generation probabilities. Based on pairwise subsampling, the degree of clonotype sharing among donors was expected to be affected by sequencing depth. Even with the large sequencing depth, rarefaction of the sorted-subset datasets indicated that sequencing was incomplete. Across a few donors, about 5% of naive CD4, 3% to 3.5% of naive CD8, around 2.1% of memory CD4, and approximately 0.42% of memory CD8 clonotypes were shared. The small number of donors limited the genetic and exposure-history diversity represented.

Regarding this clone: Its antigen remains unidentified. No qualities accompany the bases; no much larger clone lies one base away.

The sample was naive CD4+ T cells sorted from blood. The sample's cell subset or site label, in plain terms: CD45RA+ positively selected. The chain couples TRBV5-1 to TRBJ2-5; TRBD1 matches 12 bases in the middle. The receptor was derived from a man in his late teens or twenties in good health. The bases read TGCGCCAGCAGCTGGGGGGACAGGGGGCGTGAGACCCAGTACTTC. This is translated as CASSWGDRGRETQYF. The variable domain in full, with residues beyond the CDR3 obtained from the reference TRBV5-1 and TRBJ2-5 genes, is KAGVTQTPRYLIKTRGQQVTLSCSPISGHRSVSWYQQTPGQGLQFLFEYFSETQRNKGNFPGRFSGRQFSNSRSEMNVSTLELGDSALYLCASSWGDRGRETQYFGPGTRLLVL.